The 17 T cell receptor beta chains given below trace back to one sample, sequenced in a study of beta chain features in type 1 diabetes. The whole isolated RNA underwent reverse transcription, so sequencing captured expressed TCRB transcripts. The table came from immunoSEQ multiplex PCR; TCRdb's copy has only in-frame clones and leaves some out. The sample has just over 600,000 clones, roughly a sixth seen once. Sequencing input: naive CD4+ T cells from blood. Every receptor here comes from a man between 18 and 29 years old in good health.

As to this clone: The junction differs from germline at one of its ends, possibly a read error. This chain joins TRBV9 and TRBJ2-1; tentatively, D is TRBD2 (6 bases). This CDR3 has 15 amino acids. Per the germline V gene, CDR1 is SGDLS and CDR2 is YYNGEE. This CDR3 reads CASTVGGRVPGEQFF. Here the CDR3 DNA reads TGTGCCAGCACCGTAGGAGGGCGGGTTCCGGGTGAGCAGTTCTTC.

The chain has TRBV28 and TRBJ1-2; 8 bases are shared with TRBD1. V dropped 1 base and J dropped 6; count of bases not matched to a gene: 16. This CDR3 has 18 residues. CDR1 is MDHEN and CDR2 is SYDVKM in the germline V gene. CDR3 bases: TGTGCCAGCAGTTTATTCAGGGCCTCGGACAGGGTCCGGGATGGCTACACCTTC. Translating gives CASSLFRASDRVRDGYTF.

This clone has only a few counts. Sequence at one end of the junction differs from germline and may be a read error. This rearrangement joins TRBV5-1 to TRBJ2-7; 8 nucleotides match TRBD1. The CDR3 is 14 amino acids. Germline values: CDR1 SGHRS, CDR2 YFSETQ. The CDR3 region has the DNA TGCGCCAGCAGCTCCACCGGGACAGGCTACGTGCAGTACTTC. It translates to CASSSTGTGYVQYF.

The rearrangement links TRBV2 to TRBJ2-1, with TRBD2 identical over 9 bases. Germline assignment: CDR1 SNHLY and CDR2 FYNNEI. The CDR3 spans 15 residues. V gave up 3 bases and J gave up 10 bases; unmatched junction bases: 10. In nucleotides, the CDR3 is TGTGCCAGCAGTGATCCAGGGGGACTAGCTTACGAGCAGTTCTTC. This translates into CASSDPGGLAYEQFF.

A note on this clone: The sample contains more than one DNA sequence encoding this CDR3. This chain links TRBV5-1 with TRBJ2-7; D is undetermined. This CDR3 is 12 amino acids long. Germline CDR1 reads SGHRS; CDR2 reads YFSETQ. V was shortened by 1 base and J by 2 bases, with 4 bases between the two germline ends. CDR3 sequence reads: CASSLTTYEQYF. CDR3 coding DNA: TGCGCCAGCAGCTTGACAACCTACGAGCAGTACTTC.

V is TRBV19 and J is TRBJ1-5; no clear D gene. The V gene lost 7 bases and the J gene lost 7 bases, with 11 bases spanning the gap. The CDR3 totals 12 residues. Germline V CDR1 and CDR2: LNHDA, SQIVND (reference sequence). CDR3 sequence (DNA): TGTGCCAGTACCGTCGGATCCCAGCCCCAGCATTTT. Amino acids: CASTVGSQPQHF.

The table lists this clone with many counts. This chain uses TRBV23-1 with TRBJ1-1; no clear D. TRBV23-1 is an ORF, with its function uncertain. The CDR3 runs 14 residues. Deletions cut 0 bases from V and 1 base from J, with 6 bases between. CDR3 region: CASSQSAPNTEAFF. Written as DNA, the CDR3 is TGCGCCAGCAGTCAATCGGCGCCGAACACTGAAGCTTTCTTT.

The V gene is TRBV29-1, the J gene TRBJ1-1; the D is unclear. CDR1 is SQVTM, CDR2 ANQGSEA, per germline. The CDR3 extends over 12 amino acids. Deletions cut 8 bases from V and 0 bases from J, with 10 bases between. CDR3 loop: CSPRRMNTEAFF. CDR3 in DNA: TGCAGCCCCCGACGGATGAACACTGAAGCTTTCTTT.

This clone was detected a few times. The chain uses TRBV29-1 and TRBJ2-3; 11 positions agree with TRBD2. V lost 1 base to trimming and J lost 2 bases; unmatched junction nucleotides: 5. This CDR3 has 16 residues. CDR1 and CDR2 from the germline V gene are SQVTM and ANQGSEA. CDR3 sequence reads: CSVEGLAGPNTDTQYF. The CDR3 coding sequence is TGCAGCGTTGAAGGACTAGCGGGGCCGAACACAGATACGCAGTATTTT.

This sequence joins TRBV4-2 and TRBJ2-5, with D hard to call. Germline V CDR1 and CDR2: LGHNA, YNFKEQ. The CDR3 totals 16 residues. Trimming took off 1 base at V and 2 bases at J, with 14 bases between the two ends. CDR3 amino acids: CASSQVSRGSQETQYF. In DNA form, the CDR3 reads TGTGCCAGCAGCCAAGTATCCCGCGGCAGTCAAGAGACCCAGTACTTC.

There are a few counts of this clone. The rearrangement joins TRBV5-4 to TRBJ2-7; the D gene could be TRBD1 or TRBD2 (5 bases each). Germline loops: CDR1 SGHNT, CDR2 YYREEE (reference sequence). The V end lost 1 base, the J end lost 0 bases, and 14 bases lay between the germline ends. The CDR3 consists of 16 residues. Here the CDR3 DNA reads TGTGCCAGCAGCTTGCCCGGGGCCCAAAGCTCCTACGAGCAGTACTTC. This encodes CASSLPGAQSSYEQYF. Using reference TRBV5-4 and TRBJ2-7 for the parts outside the CDR3, the full variable domain is ETGVTQSPTHLIKTRGQQVTLRCSSQSGHNTVSWYQQALGQGPQFIFQYYREEENGRGNFPPRFSGLQFPNYSSELNVNALELDDSALYLCASSLPGAQSSYEQYFGPGTRLTVT.

The chain carries TRBV10-3 and TRBJ2-1; 13 bases fit TRBD2. The V segment lost 11 bases and the J segment 7 bases; nucleotides outside the gene matches: 5. CDR1 and CDR2 (germline): ENHRY, SYGVKD. The CDR3 runs 13 residues. The CDR3 spells CAAQLAGGNEQFF. CDR3 nucleotides: TGTGCCGCTCAACTAGCGGGGGGGAATGAGCAGTTCTTC.

CDR3 in amino acids: CASSSTVIYGYTF. CDR3 in DNA: TGTGCCAGCAGCTCGACGGTCATCTATGGCTACACCTTC. The chain is built from TRBV7-8 and TRBJ1-2; D ambiguous. Germline lookup yields CDR1 SGHVS and CDR2 FQNEAQ. Trimming shortened V by 4 bases and J by 4 bases, and 10 bases separated the two germline ends. The CDR3 totals 13 residues.

V is TRBV4-3 and J is TRBJ2-1; TRBD1 matches 7 bases. Germline values: CDR1 LGHNA, CDR2 YSLEER. The CDR3 has 18 amino acids. V shed 0 bases, J shed 0 bases, and the junction held 8 bases outside the gene matches. In DNA form, the CDR3 reads TGCGCCAGCAGCCAAGAAAGGGCAGGGGGAAGCTCCTACAATGAGCAGTTCTTC. It encodes CASSQERAGGSSYNEQFF.

V gene TRBV28 combines with J gene TRBJ1-2, with 9 bases identical to TRBD1. This CDR3 has 16 residues. Germline CDR1 is MDHEN and CDR2 is SYDVKM. With V trimmed by 3 bases and J by 4 bases, 9 bases remained unmatched. CDR3 residues: CASSFPLGQGSYGYTF. In DNA, the CDR3 is TGTGCCAGCAGTTTCCCGCTGGGACAGGGTTCCTATGGCTACACCTTC.

In this sample, this clone turned up once. The J gene is TRBJ2-3, the V gene TRBV6-5, with 8 nucleotides matching TRBD1. From germline, CDR1 is MNHEY and CDR2 SVGAGI. The CDR3 runs 15 residues. V trimming: 8 bases; J trimming: 4 bases; junction bases outside the gene matches: 11. The CDR3 nucleotides are TGTGCCAGCTCGTCCAGGGGGCGCATGGCAGATACGCAGTATTTT. Residues: CASSSRGRMADTQYF.

This clone was observed a few times. The chain employs TRBV7-9 and TRBJ2-5; D remains unclear. Germline V gives CDR1 SEHNR, CDR2 FQNEAQ (reference sequence). The CDR3 loop spans 14 amino acids. V was cut by 4 bases and J by 1 base, with 10 bases left in between. The CDR3 DNA follows: TGTGCCAGCAGCTATGGACGGACCCAAGAGACCCAGTACTTC. This encodes CASSYGRTQETQYF.